The 18 T cell receptor beta chains in this list originate from one sample, sequenced in a study of regulatory T cells in long-lasting Graves disease. Time point in this sample: newly diagnosed GD, antithyroid drugs for less than 3 months. RNA isolated from PBMCs was used to make the TCR library. CDR3-region Arm-PCR and iRepertoire HTBI primers produced the TCR beta libraries. TCRdb processed the multiplex PCR reads anew with MiXCR; each CDR3 protein has one entry. The sample consists of under 700,000 distinct CDR3 sequences, roughly 15% of them appearing once. These data were also reused for a study on T cells in Graves' hyperthyroidism and ophthalmopathy.

This specimen was peripheral blood mononuclear cells (PBMCs), taken at new diagnosis, from a patient treated with antithyroid drugs. The receptors here all came from a woman aged 40 to 65 with Graves disease.

This clonotype was counted many times. V usage is TRBV20-1 and J usage is TRBJ1-1; TRBD1 is a possible D gene (6 bases). The CDR3 extends over 13 amino acids. V lost 0 bases, J lost 8 bases, and 13 bases lay in between. Germline V gene data show CDR1 as DFQATT and CDR2 as SNEGSKA (reference sequence). The CDR3 sequence: CSARDTRTVEAFF. In DNA, the CDR3 is TGCAGTGCTAGAGATACGAGGACAGTGGAAGCTTTCTTT.

This clonotype was recorded a few times. Here the CDR3 DNA reads TGTGCCAGCAGTCCTAACAGGGACTTAAATGAAAAACTGTTTTTT. This gives the protein CASSPNRDLNEKLFF. V is TRBV6-1 and J is TRBJ1-4; tentative D call: TRBD1 (6 bases). V gave up 5 bases and J gave up 5 bases, with 15 bases separating them. Germline CDR1 is MNHNS and CDR2 is SASEGT. The CDR3 runs to 15 residues.

For this clonotype: A much larger clone lies one base from this, so it may be a read error. The chain couples TRBV2 to TRBJ1-2; D gene unclear. This CDR3 has 14 amino acids. CDR1 and CDR2 (germline): SNHLY, FYNNEI. V was cut by 3 bases and J by 6 bases, with 14 bases left in between. The CDR3 bases are TGTGCCAGCAGTGAGCGACCGGCGAAGGATGGCTACACCTTC. It is translated as CASSERPAKDGYTF.

This clonotype was seen repeatedly, ten times or more. V gene TRBV5-1 combines with J gene TRBJ1-1, with TRBD1 as a possible D gene (6 bases). CDR1 is SGHRS, CDR2 YFSETQ, per germline. Trimming cost V 5 bases and J 0 bases, with 17 bases left between them. This CDR3 has 16 residues. CDR3 in amino acids: CASRKQGEQMNTEAFF. The CDR3 DNA follows: TGCGCCAGCAGAAAACAGGGAGAACAGATGAACACTGAAGCTTTCTTT.

This clonotype was counted many times. The chain employs TRBV6-1 and TRBJ1-4; D is ambiguous. This CDR3 contains 15 residues. V was trimmed by 6 bases and J by 4 bases, leaving 15 bases between them. Per germline, CDR1 MNHNS and CDR2 SASEGT. The CDR3 reads CASSLTRAYNEKLFF. The CDR3 DNA is TGTGCCAGCAGCTTGACCCGGGCCTATAATGAAAAACTGTTTTTT.

The sample holds many counts of this clonotype. The chain is built from TRBV12-3 or TRBV12-4 and TRBJ1-2; D unresolved. The CDR3 length is 13 residues. Between the trimmed V and J ends, which lost 8 bases and 5 bases, there was a span of 15 bases. CDR3 protein: CASQLTGIYGYTF. The CDR3 bases are TGTGCCAGCCAGTTGACGGGAATTTATGGCTACACCTTC.

This clonotype appeared a few times. The chain joins TRBV5-1 to TRBJ2-3; 7 bases match TRBD2. This CDR3 is 16 amino acids long. V lost 0 bases, J lost 1 base, and 5 bases stayed unmatched. Germline V gives CDR1 SGHRS, CDR2 YFSETQ. CDR3 sequence (DNA): TGCGCCAGCAGCTTGGGTCTAGCGGATCGCACAGATACGCAGTATTTT. Its protein product is CASSLGLADRTDTQYF.

This rearrangement joins TRBV18 to TRBJ2-4; D gene unclear. The V end lost 2 bases, the J end lost 0 bases, and 8 bases lay between the germline ends. Germline-derived CDR1 and CDR2 are KGHSH and LQKENI. The CDR3 is 15 residues long. Here the CDR3 DNA reads TGTGCCAGCTCACCATTGGGTTTAGCCAAAAACATTCAGTACTTC. This translates into CASSPLGLAKNIQYF.

This clonotype was observed at least ten times. V usage is TRBV9 and J usage is TRBJ1-2; no clear D gene. The V end lost 0 bases, the J end lost 7 bases, and 7 bases lay between the germline ends. CDR3 length: 12 amino acids. The V gene's germline CDR1 is SGDLS and CDR2 YYNGEE. The CDR3 sequence: CASSVVRGGYTF. In DNA form, the CDR3 reads TGTGCCAGCAGCGTAGTACGGGGTGGCTACACCTTC. Together with reference TRBV9 and TRBJ1-2, the CDR3 gives the full variable domain: DSGVTQTPKHLITATGQRVTLRCSPRSGDLSVYWYQQSLDQGLQFLIQYYNGEERAKGNILERFSAQQFPDLHSELNLSSLELGDSALYFCASSVVRGGYTFGSGTRLTVV.

This clonotype showed up many times. The gene calls are TRBV6-1 and TRBJ1-5; D call uncertain. CDR1 is MNHNS and CDR2 is SASEGT in the germline V gene. The CDR3 is 13 residues long. Trimming cost V 6 bases and J 4 bases, with 10 bases left between them. The CDR3 reads CASSPSPNQPQHF. In nucleotides, the CDR3 is TGTGCCAGCAGCCCCTCTCCGAATCAGCCCCAGCATTTT.

This clonotype was detected a few times. V usage is TRBV7-2 and J usage is TRBJ2-6; D is uncertain. Deletions cut 1 base from V and 4 bases from J, with 17 bases between. This CDR3 spans 18 amino acids. CDR1 SGHTA and CDR2 FQGNSA come from the germline V gene. CDR3 loop: CASSLGPPDLRGANVLTF. In DNA, the CDR3 is TGTGCCAGCAGCTTAGGCCCTCCGGACCTGAGGGGGGCCAACGTCCTGACTTTC.

There are many counts of this clonotype. The chain carries TRBV6-1 and TRBJ2-3, with a possible D match to TRBD1 (6 bases). The CDR3 is made up of 14 amino acids. V was cut by 6 bases and J by 3 bases, with 13 bases left in between. Germline V gene sequence: CDR1 MNHNS, CDR2 SASEGT. DNA for the CDR3: TGTGCCAGCAGAAACAGGGTTGGGACAGATACGCAGTATTTT. This sequence encodes CASRNRVGTDTQYF.

Here the CDR3 DNA reads TGTGCCACCAGCAGAGACCTGACATCACTCTGGGCCAACGTCCTGACTTTC. Its protein product is CATSRDLTSLWANVLTF. The gene calls are TRBV15 and TRBJ2-6; D gene ambiguous. Looked up from germline, CDR1 is LNHNV and CDR2 is YYDKDF (reference sequence). V was shortened by 0 bases and J by 5 bases, with 14 bases between the two germline ends. There are 17 residues in the CDR3.

The rearrangement links TRBV6-2 or TRBV6-3 to TRBJ1-6; 8 bases align to TRBD1. The germline CDR1 and CDR2 sequences are MNHEY and SVGEGT. V dropped 4 bases and J dropped 9; count of bases not matched to a gene: 11. The CDR3 loop spans 16 amino acids. As DNA, the CDR3 is TGTGCCAGCAGTTTAACCGGGACAGGACGTCGTTCACCCCTCCACTTT. Translating gives CASSLTGTGRRSPLHF.

This clonotype was seen at least ten times. The J gene is TRBJ2-1, the V gene TRBV20-1; D not resolved. The germline V gene encodes CDR1 DFQATT and CDR2 SNEGSKA (reference sequence). V was pared by 1 base and J by 3 bases, with 13 bases between. CDR3 length equals 15 residues. Here the CDR3 DNA reads TGCAGTGCTAGAGTAGCCCGAGCCGGCTACAATGAGCAGTTCTTC. Protein sequence: CSARVARAGYNEQFF.

V and J are TRBV18 and TRBJ2-7, with 9 nucleotides matching TRBD1. Losses at the gene ends were 0 bases for V and 5 bases for J; bases not matched to a gene: 8. The CDR3 contains 16 residues. From germline, CDR1 is KGHSH and CDR2 LQKENI. Here the CDR3 DNA reads TGTGCCAGCTCACCACCGGCGGGACAGGGTATCGACGAGCAGTACTTC. Encoded protein: CASSPPAGQGIDEQYF. The whole variable domain, remainder taken from reference TRBV18 and TRBJ2-7, is NAGVMQNPRHLVRRRGQEARLRCSPMKGHSHVYWYRQLPEEGLKFMVYLQKENIIDESGMPKERFSAEFPKEGPSILRIQQVVRGDSAAYFCASSPPAGQGIDEQYFGPGTRLTVT.

Of note for this clonotype: Because it lacks the conserved phenylalanine or tryptophan at the end, this CDR3 is likely a read error. CDR3: CASSPGTQRETQYL. For the CDR3, the DNA is TGTGCCAGCTCACCAGGCACCCAGCGAGAGACCCAGTACCTC. The genes are TRBV2 and TRBJ2-5; unclear D gene. CDR1 is SNHLY, CDR2 FYNNEI, per germline. V was pared by 8 bases and J by 4 bases, with 17 bases between. This CDR3 has 14 residues.

This clonotype was observed a few times. Germline and junction disagree at one end, which may indicate a read error. This sequence joins TRBV12-5 and TRBJ1-6; D gene unclear. The V gene's germline CDR1 is LGHNT and CDR2 FRNRAP. The CDR3 has 16 amino acids. CDR3 bases: TGTGCCAGTGGCGGCGACCTAAGCTCCTATAATTCACCCCTCCACTTT. Translating it yields CASGGDLSSYNSPLHF.